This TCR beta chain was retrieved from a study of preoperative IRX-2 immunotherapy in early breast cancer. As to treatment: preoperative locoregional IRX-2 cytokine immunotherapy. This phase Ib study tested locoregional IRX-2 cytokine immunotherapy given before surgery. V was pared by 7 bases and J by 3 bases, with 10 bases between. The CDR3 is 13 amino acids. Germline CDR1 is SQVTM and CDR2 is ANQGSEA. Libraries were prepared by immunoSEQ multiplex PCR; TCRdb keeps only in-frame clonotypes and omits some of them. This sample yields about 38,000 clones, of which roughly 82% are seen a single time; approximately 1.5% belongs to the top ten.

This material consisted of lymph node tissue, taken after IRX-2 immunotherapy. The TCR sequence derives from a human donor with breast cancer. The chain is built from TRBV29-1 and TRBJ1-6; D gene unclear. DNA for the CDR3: TGCAGCGCCAAGATCGGCTATAATTCACCCCTCCACTTT. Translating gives CSAKIGYNSPLHF.